This TCR beta chain was captured by sequencing in a study of cytomegalovirus exposure and HLA in healthy donors. PCR involved 60 Vbeta and 13 Jbeta primers. Generated by immunoSEQ multiplex PCR, the TCRdb table keeps only in-frame clones and is missing some. The table includes some 200,000 clones, 70% detected once. Findings of the study overall: HLA alleles showed associations with fewer than 20,000 TCR beta sequences in a later analysis, at a 0.05 false discovery rate.

The CDR3 has 14 amino acids. Germline-derived CDR1 and CDR2 are SNHLY and FYNNEI. V was clipped by 6 bases and J by 2 bases; unmatched bases: 5. Note on this clone: Its antigen remains unidentified.

This TCR was recovered from a man aged 40-49 years in good health and CMV-seropositive. The chain links TRBV2 to TRBJ1-2, with 8 bases that match TRBD1. The sequenced material came from PBMCs. The CDR3 sequence is CASRAAGGNYGYTF. The CDR3 bases are TGTGCCAGCAGGGCAGCAGGGGGCAACTATGGCTACACCTTC.